This T cell receptor (beta chain) was recorded in a study of T cell repertoires in cytomegalovirus infection. Whole-study results and caveats: Predominance within the ex vivo response was attributable to HLA-C-restricted CMV-specific TCR beta clonotypes.

This clonotype occurred many times. The antigen is unknown. TCRdb independently ran MiXCR on the reads; one entry per CDR3 protein. The sample yields under 850,000 distinct CDR3 sequences, around 35% seen once. The CDR3 is made up of 15 amino acids. V was clipped by 2 bases and J by 7 bases, with 15 bases between them. This chain joins TRBV12-3 or TRBV12-4 and TRBJ2-1; D tentatively fits TRBD1 or TRBD2 (5 bases each). This specimen was cultured PBMCs, taken from culture after CMV antigen stimulation. The TCR sequence derives from a human donor in good health (CMV status not recorded). Some clones in this sample may be carry-over from other donors' samples. CDR3 bases: TGTGCCAGCAGTTTATCGCGGGCCCAGGGAAATGAGCAGTTCTTC. Translated: CASSLSRAQGNEQFF.